The T cell receptor (beta chain) under discussion was sequenced for a study of response to subunit inactivated influenza vaccine. Study results and limitations: Few additional T cells are recruited per seasonal influenza vaccination, authors suggested.

Each CDR3 protein is one row after TCRdb ran MiXCR on the RT-PCR reads. This table holds some 160,000 distinct CDR3 sequences, approximately 10% found once. Comments on this clonotype: The antigen remains unidentified.

Material: non-naive T cells sorted from PBMCs, obtained roughly 45 days after vaccination. The clonotype was recovered from a man aged 50 to 59 who received an inactivated influenza vaccine.

CDR3 protein: CSAGAGTGGTGELFF. CDR3 in DNA: TGCAGCGCCGGGGCCGGGACAGGGGGCACCGGGGAGCTGTTTTTT. V gene TRBV29-1 combines with J gene TRBJ2-2, with 11 nucleotides matching TRBD1. This CDR3 has 15 amino acids. V lost 7 bases, J lost 4 bases, and 8 bases stayed unmatched. Looked up from germline, CDR1 is SQVTM and CDR2 is ANQGSEA.